This T cell receptor (beta chain) was identified in a study of somatic mutations in cytotoxic T cells in rheumatoid arthritis. Only in-frame clones appear in the TCRdb table, and some are missing; sequencing was by immunoSEQ multiplex PCR. This table has 30,000 to 45,000 clones, under 85% appearing once. The V and J ends lost 5 bases and 4 bases respectively, with 12 bases between them. This CDR3 has 14 amino acids. CDR1 is LNHNV and CDR2 is YYDKDF in the germline V gene (reference sequence). Sequencing was done on a sample of CD8+ T cells sorted from blood. The sequence derives from a man in his forties or fifties in good health. V gene TRBV15 combines with J gene TRBJ2-1, with D unclear. CDR3 coding DNA: TGTGCCACCAGCTCGGCTAGGTTATACAATGAGCAGTTCTTC. It translates to CATSSARLYNEQFF.